This TCR beta chain stems from a study of blood T cell repertoires in COVID-19. About the research overall: Samples taken during acute and convalescent COVID-19 were collected in the United States, Italy and Spain. T cells, B-cell-depleted T cells, or PBMCs supplied cDNA or gDNA.

Per germline, CDR1 GTSNPN and CDR2 SVGIG (reference sequence). After removal of 7 bases from V and 3 bases from J, the junction contained 6 bases not matched to a gene. This CDR3 spans 13 amino acids. Per the study methods: It was from reference gene primer amplification that nucleated cell counts were estimated. TCRdb's copy holds only in-frame clones and misses some; the assay was immunoSEQ multiplex PCR. V and J calls and clone size are those listed in that table; D and trimming were worked out from the DNA. The table shows about 270,000 clones, with roughly 90% occurring only once. V gene TRBV30 combines with J gene TRBJ1-3; TRBD1 agrees at 7 bases. Sequenced: peripheral blood. The receptor was isolated from a woman in her 70s with COVID-19, enrolled during active disease. The CDR3 protein is CAYYRGFGNTIYF. The DNA for the CDR3 is TGTGCCTACTACAGGGGATTTGGAAACACCATATATTTT.